A single sample gave rise to the 13 T cell receptor beta chains below, sequenced in a study of radiation and T cells in renal cell carcinoma. Time point denoted: baseline pretreatment blood. Treatment described: 15 Gy SBRT to primary tumor, nephrectomy 4 weeks later. The method was immunoSEQ multiplex PCR; TCRdb's version includes in-frame clones alone and lacks a portion of them. The sample records around 46,000 clones, 65% to 90% being singletons. The source material was blood, sampled from a patient whose treatment included radiotherapy and nephrectomy. These receptors were collected from a woman between 65 and 79 years old with renal cell carcinoma.

This clone came up once. The chain employs TRBV5-8 and TRBJ1-5; TRBD1 might be the D (5 bases). Trimming took 2 bases from V and 2 from J, leaving 14 bases between them. Germline-derived CDR1 and CDR2 are SGHTS and YDEGEE. This CDR3 region has 16 residues. The CDR3 loop is CASSFSGGWGNQPQHF. The CDR3 region has the DNA TGTGCCAGCAGCTTCTCGGGGGGATGGGGCAATCAGCCCCAGCATTTT.

The chain has TRBV11-2 and TRBJ1-1; weak D call: TRBD1 (6 bases). The CDR3 has 14 residues. CDR1 is SGHAT, CDR2 FQNNGV, per germline. With 5 bases removed from V and 1 base from J, the gap between germline ends came to 11 bases. CDR3 loop: CASSPMGQNTEAFF. CDR3 nucleotide sequence: TGTGCCAGCAGCCCTATGGGACAGAACACTGAAGCTTTCTTT.

The J gene is TRBJ2-2, the V gene TRBV9; 8 bases match TRBD1. This CDR3 spans 15 amino acids. J lost 5 bases, V lost 3 bases, and 6 bases had no gene match. Germline V gene sequence: CDR1 SGDLS, CDR2 YYNGEE. CDR3 in amino acids: CASSARDRSTGELFF. CDR3 sequence (DNA): TGTGCCAGCAGCGCCCGGGACAGGTCGACCGGGGAGCTGTTTTTT.

The chain couples TRBV5-4 to TRBJ1-2; 9 bases are shared with TRBD1. CDR3 length: 13 residues. Looked up from germline, CDR1 is SGHNT and CDR2 is YYREEE (reference sequence). Unmatched junction bases numbered 2, after V lost 4 bases and J lost 4 bases. The CDR3 sequence: CASSGGQGYGYTF. CDR3 in DNA: TGTGCCAGCAGCGGGGGACAGGGCTATGGCTACACCTTC.

This chain uses TRBV4-1 with TRBJ1-5; tentative D call: TRBD1 (6 bases). Trimming pared 0 bases from V and 0 bases from J, leaving 12 bases between. Germline CDR1 and CDR2: MGHRA and YSYEKL. The CDR3 consists of 17 residues. The chain's CDR3 is CASSQDIRTDSNQPQHF. CDR3 nucleotide sequence: TGCGCCAGCAGCCAAGATATCAGGACAGATAGCAATCAGCCCCAGCATTTT.

V usage is TRBV9 and J usage is TRBJ1-3; 9 bases align to TRBD1. The V gene end was trimmed by 3 bases and the J gene end by 3 bases; junction bases not matched to a gene: 4. The CDR3 covers 15 residues. The germline V gene encodes CDR1 SGDLS and CDR2 YYNGEE. The CDR3 DNA follows: TGTGCCAGCAGCGCCACAGGGGGCAGTGGAAACACCATATATTTT. It specifies CASSATGGSGNTIYF.

The V and J genes are TRBV2 and TRBJ2-1; tentative D call: TRBD2 (6 bases). The V end lost 3 bases, the J end lost 1 base, and 10 bases lay between the germline ends. From germline, CDR1 is SNHLY and CDR2 FYNNEI. The CDR3 contains 15 residues. CDR3 sequence (DNA): TGTGCCAGCAGTGAGGAGGGGTCTTCCTACAATGAGCAGTTCTTC. Encoded protein: CASSEEGSSYNEQFF.

The chain combines TRBV5-1 with TRBJ2-3; 9 nucleotides line up with TRBD2. The CDR3 runs 15 residues. V was pared by 3 bases and J by 5 bases, with 7 bases of the junction left unmatched. Germline assignment: CDR1 SGHRS and CDR2 YFSETQ. CDR3 in DNA: TGCGCCAGCAGCTACATAGCGGGGGAAGAAGATACGCAGTATTTT. It is translated as CASSYIAGEEDTQYF.

As DNA, the CDR3 is TGTGCCAGCAGCTTAAGGCAGGGAGGGTCTGGGGCCAACGTCCTGACTTTC. It is translated as CASSLRQGGSGANVLTF. The V gene is TRBV11-1, the J gene TRBJ2-6; TRBD2 matches 7 bases. Germline V gene lookup returns CDR1 SGHAT and CDR2 FQDESV (reference sequence). V trimming: 2 bases; J trimming: 1 base; junction bases outside the gene matches: 5. This CDR3 region has 17 residues.

The chain links TRBV19 to TRBJ2-1; TRBD2 aligns across 9 bases. The CDR3 extends over 15 amino acids. V trimming: 10 bases; J trimming: 11 bases; junction bases outside the gene matches: 18. The V gene's germline CDR1 is LNHDA and CDR2 SQIVND (reference sequence). DNA for the CDR3: TGTGCCACCAAAACGTTGGGGGGTAGCGGGAGTAAGCAGTTCTTC. It codes for CATKTLGGSGSKQFF. The full variable domain, rest sourced from reference TRBV19 and TRBJ2-1, is DGGITQSPKYLFRKEGQNVTLSCEQNLNHDAMYWYRQDPGQGLRLIYYSQIVNDFQKGDIAEGYSVSREKKESFPLTVTSAQKNPTAFYLCATKTLGGSGSKQFFGPGTRLTVL.

This clone was seen only a few times. The chain carries TRBV7-8 and TRBJ1-2; tentatively, D is TRBD1 (6 bases). This CDR3 is 12 amino acids long. Germline CDR1 reads SGHVS; CDR2 reads FQNEAQ. Trimming left V 4 bases short and J 4 bases short, with 7 bases between. The CDR3 bases are TGTGCCAGCAGCTCGGACAGCTATGGCTACACCTTC. It encodes CASSSDSYGYTF. The whole variable domain, remainder taken from reference TRBV7-8 and TRBJ1-2, is GAGVSQSPRYKVAKRGQDVALRCDPISGHVSLFWYQQALGQGPEFLTYFQNEAQLDKSGLPSDRFFAERPEGSVSTLKIQRTQQEDSAVYLCASSSDSYGYTFGSGTRLTVV.

V and J are TRBV4-1 and TRBJ2-7; maybe TRBD2 (5 bases). The CDR3 has 15 amino acids. Germline CDR1 MGHRA, CDR2 YSYEKL. Trimming pared 0 bases from V and 5 bases from J, leaving 14 bases between. The CDR3 region has the DNA TGCGCCAGCAGCCAAGAAGCCCGGGAACACAACGAGCAGTACTTC. This translates into CASSQEAREHNEQYF.

A few counts support this clone. This chain links TRBV10-2 with TRBJ1-5, with TRBD1 identical over 7 bases. Germline V lookup: CDR1 WSHSY, CDR2 SAAADI. This CDR3 spans 17 amino acids. Unmatched junction bases numbered 16, after V lost 4 bases and J lost 7 bases. This CDR3 is CASSGPQSTGFGQPQHF. Written as DNA, the CDR3 is TGCGCCAGCAGTGGGCCTCAATCGACAGGGTTCGGGCAGCCCCAGCATTTT.